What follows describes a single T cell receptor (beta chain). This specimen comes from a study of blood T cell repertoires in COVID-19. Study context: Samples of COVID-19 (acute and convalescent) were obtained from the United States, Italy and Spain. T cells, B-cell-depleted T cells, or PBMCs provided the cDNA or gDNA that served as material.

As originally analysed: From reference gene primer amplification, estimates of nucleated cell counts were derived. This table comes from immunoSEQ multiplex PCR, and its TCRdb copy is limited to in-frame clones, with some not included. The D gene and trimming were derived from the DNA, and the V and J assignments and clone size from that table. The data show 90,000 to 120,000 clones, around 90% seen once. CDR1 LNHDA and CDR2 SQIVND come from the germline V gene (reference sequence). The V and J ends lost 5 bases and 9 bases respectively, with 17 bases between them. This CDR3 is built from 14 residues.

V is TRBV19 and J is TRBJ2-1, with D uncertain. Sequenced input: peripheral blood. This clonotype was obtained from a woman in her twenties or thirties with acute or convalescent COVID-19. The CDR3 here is CASSPATSLGEQFF. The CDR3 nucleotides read TGTGCCAGTAGTCCAGCTACCAGCCTAGGTGAGCAGTTCTTC.